This record concerns one T cell receptor (beta chain) sequence. This clone appeared once. The specificity of this receptor is unknown. No clone much larger than this one lies a single base away; base qualities are absent. Other DNA sequences in the sample encode the same CDR3. The junction shows trimming of 1 base on V and 3 bases on J, plus 10 bases between the germline ends. Including cysteine and phenylalanine, the CDR3 has 14 amino acids. CDR3 DNA only is kept here, 42 bases in frame from base 1. CDR1 SGHAT and CDR2 FQNNGV were looked up in the germline V gene. These data belong to a study of shared clonotypes between healthy human individuals (dated by TCRdb to between 2020 and 2021). In terms of the full investigation: A couple of women and a few men aged 18 to 49 years were included in the cohort. For each donor, three plates each were used for CD4 naive and CD4 memory, two plates were used for CD8 naive, and one plate was used for CD8 memory. To estimate repertoire size and how much clonotype sharing occurs between individuals, the study deeply sequenced the blood TCR repertoires of about five healthy adults. To increase sequencing depth and limit assay-specific biases, different laboratories used diverse techniques to prepare libraries and sequence TCR repertoires. Each donor's leukapheresis produced roughly between roughly 0.85 and 9 billion PBMCs. The full study reports these points: Estimated clonotype richness was generally larger for naive than for memory subsets. Pairwise subsampling led to the expectation that sequencing depth would affect the degree of clonotype sharing among donors. Across a few donors, about 5% of naive CD4, roughly 3.4% of naive CD8, under 2.5% of memory CD4, and approximately 0.4% of memory CD8 clonotypes were shared. Even with the large sequencing depth, rarefaction of the sorted-subset datasets indicated that sequencing was incomplete. Only blood was sampled, and tissue TCR repertoires likely differ from those in blood. The genetic and exposure-history diversity represented was limited by the small number of donors. Higher generation probabilities were observed for clonotypes shared by all four sorted-subset donors than for non-shared clonotypes.

Using the deep immunoSEQ assay, multiplex PCR amplified TCR CDR3 regions from genomic DNA. Genomic DNA extracted from each cell subset was distributed evenly over all wells of several immunoSEQ 96-well plates, and each plate served as one replicate. For sorted subsets, about 210 ng of genomic DNA, equivalent to 25,000 to 30,000 T cell genomes, went into each replicate PCR. Purified libraries were quantified with a Qubit 3.0 fluorometer, sized on a Bioanalyzer 2100, and re-quantified with the KAPA Library Quantification kit. Every immunoSEQ 96-well plate was sequenced on a dedicated single-read 150-cycle Illumina NextSeq 550 flow cell. The study's own analysis went as follows. Because the immunoSEQ output held only junctional sequences and lacked quality scores, the filtering could not match the filtering applied to full-length reads. To assign V/J genes and CDR3, sequences were annotated using PyIR, a Python wrapper for IgBLAST v1.9, with IMGT germline references. Reads with weak V/J assignments (E-value above 1e-6), missing CDR3, stop codons, out-of-frame junctions, or ambiguous translated residues were removed. A V3J clonotype was defined by an identical inferred V gene, J gene, and CDR3 amino acid sequence. The percentage overlap between two repertoires was calculated by dividing the number of shared unique clonotypes by the size of the smaller repertoire. Repertoire richness was assessed with RTK rarefaction, the Chao1 estimator, and Recon v2.1 estimates of unobserved clonotypes. For all TCRbeta clonotypes obtained by the gDNA method from several donors, generation probabilities were computed with OLGA. This immuneACCESS table, as held by TCRdb, lists in-frame sequences with V and J called but not all clones. Of the missing ones, under half trace to an unresolved V gene in checked studies; the others have no known cause. Clone size and V and J calls were adopted from that table, with D and trimming inferred from the DNA. This sample comprises around 2.3 million clones, approximately 94% of them detected only once. Of the sample, approximately 0.13% falls within the top ten clones.

Donors were healthy HIV-negative adults with no recently reported acute infections or vaccinations. All donors were Caucasian adults living in Nashville, Tennessee, USA. CD4+ T cells were enriched by magnetic negative selection; naive cells were then positively selected on CD45RA, and the negative fraction formed the memory subset. Blood was collected by leukapheresis, and PBMCs were isolated by Ficoll-Histopaque density gradient centrifugation and then cryopreserved in liquid nitrogen vapor phase. Analytical flow cytometry was used to check the purity and quantity of each magnetically sorted T cell population. Each sorted fraction had its genomic DNA isolated and then quantified by UV absorbance on a Nanodrop 2000c.

This clonotype was sampled from a man between 18 and 35 years old in good health. Sequenced material: naive CD4+ T cells sorted from blood. Per the publication, the cell subset or site label means: CD45RA+ positively selected. This chain joins TRBV11-2 to TRBJ2-7; the D gene is perhaps TRBD1, from 6 matching bases. CDR3 reads: CASSLGTAIYEQYF. The nucleotides read TGTGCCAGCAGCTTAGGGACAGCTATCTACGAGCAGTACTTC.